This T cell receptor (beta chain) was recovered during a study of vaccination effects on CD4 cells after COVID-19. Study findings and constraints: Whether induced by infection or by vaccine, clones showed marked clonal contraction late after vaccination.

The data were produced by immunoSEQ multiplex PCR, yet TCRdb's version contains in-frame clones alone and is incomplete. This table holds about 69,000 clones, around three quarters found once. This CDR3 has 16 amino acids. Germline assignment: CDR1 LGHNA and CDR2 YSLEER. V lost 4 bases, J lost 5 bases, and 6 bases stayed unmatched. Pools of viral peptides were used by the ViraFEST assay to expand antigen-specific CD4+ T cells ahead of sequencing. Culture proceeded for nine to eleven days, and CD4+ T cells were then isolated. Vaccination of participants consisted of two doses of either the BNT162b2 or mRNA-1273 vaccine. Prior SARS-CoV-2 infection was absent in the vaccine recipients, as shown by negative nucleocapsid antibodies. Half-medium exchanges with IL-2 medium took place on days 3 and 7. A remark on this clone: Its antigen is currently unknown.

The source is a human donor who received a COVID-19 vaccine. V is TRBV4-3 and J is TRBJ2-2; 11 bases match TRBD1. Specimen: CD4+ T cells from PBMCs cultured with HCoV-OC43 spike peptides, collected after COVID-19 vaccination. The sample's subset: HCoV-OC43 spike overlapping peptide pool stimulation. CDR3 coding DNA: TGCGCCAGCAGCCTCTCGGACAGGGGGCGAACCGGGGAGCTGTTTTTT. Translation: CASSLSDRGRTGELFF.